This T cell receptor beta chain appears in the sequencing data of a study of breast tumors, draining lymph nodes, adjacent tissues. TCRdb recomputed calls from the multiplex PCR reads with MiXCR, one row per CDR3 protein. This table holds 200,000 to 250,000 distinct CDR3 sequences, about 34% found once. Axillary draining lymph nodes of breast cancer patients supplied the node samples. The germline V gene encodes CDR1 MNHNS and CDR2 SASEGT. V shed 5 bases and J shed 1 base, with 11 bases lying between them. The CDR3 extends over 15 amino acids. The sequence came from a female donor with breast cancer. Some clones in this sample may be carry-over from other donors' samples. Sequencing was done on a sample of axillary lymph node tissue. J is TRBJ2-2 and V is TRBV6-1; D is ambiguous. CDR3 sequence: CASSPTTGNTGELFF. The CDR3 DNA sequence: TGTGCCAGCAGTCCAACGACGGGGAACACCGGGGAGCTGTTTTTT.